This passage covers 19 T cell receptor beta chains from one sample sequenced in a study of cytomegalovirus exposure and HLA in healthy donors. Method: immunoSEQ multiplex PCR; TCRdb's copy keeps in-frame clones and lacks some. In the table there are 55,000 to 70,000 clones, roughly nine tenths of which are singletons. The sample taken for sequencing was PBMCs. Receptor source: a woman in her twenties or thirties in good health and CMV-seronegative.

J is TRBJ1-3 and V is TRBV11-2; D may be TRBD1 (6 bases). This CDR3 has 16 residues. CDR1 is SGHAT, CDR2 FQNNGV, per germline. Trimming took off 5 bases at V and 1 base at J, with 15 bases between the two ends. The CDR3 coding sequence is TGTGCCAGCAGCCGACTTGAGGGGGAGTCTGGAAACACCATATATTTT. This encodes CASSRLEGESGNTIYF.

The chain employs TRBV7-9 and TRBJ2-7; 7 bases are shared with TRBD1. Germline lookup yields CDR1 SEHNR and CDR2 FQNEAQ (reference sequence). The V segment lost 4 bases and the J segment 3 bases; nucleotides outside the gene matches: 3. The length of the CDR3 is 13 residues. Written as DNA, the CDR3 is TGTGCCAGCAGCTGGACAGGCCACTACGAGCAGTACTTC. Residues: CASSWTGHYEQYF.

On this clone itself: Other nucleotide sequences from this sample produce the same CDR3. The gene calls are TRBV28 and TRBJ1-2; a possible D gene is TRBD1 (5 bases). The CDR3 extends over 13 amino acids. CDR1 MDHEN and CDR2 SYDVKM come from the germline V gene. Trimming took 2 bases from V and 5 from J, leaving 9 bases between them. The DNA of the CDR3 is TGTGCCAGCAGTTTAGGCCAGGGATATGGCTACACCTTC. Protein sequence: CASSLGQGYGYTF.

This clone appeared once. This sequence joins TRBV10-3 and TRBJ1-2; TRBD1 aligns across 8 bases. Germline V gives CDR1 ENHRY, CDR2 SYGVKD. V shed 4 bases and J 7 bases; nucleotides not matched to a gene: 8. The CDR3 runs to 14 residues. The CDR3 coding sequence is TGTGCCATCAGTGGACAGGGGTCGCTAACTGGCTACACCTTC. Protein sequence: CAISGQGSLTGYTF.

The chain uses TRBV5-6 and TRBJ2-5; D is ambiguous. V shed 4 bases and J shed 3 bases, with 19 bases lying between them. CDR1 and CDR2 from the germline V gene are SGHDT and YYEEEE. The CDR3 covers 16 residues. As DNA, the CDR3 is TGTGCCAGCAGCGACCTGGGTCCGACGGGTAAAGAGACCCAGTACTTC. Encoded protein: CASSDLGPTGKETQYF.

This chain connects TRBV18 to TRBJ2-7; D remains unclear. Trimming removed 0 bases at V and 3 bases at J, with 6 bases between. CDR3 length: 13 residues. The V gene's germline CDR1 is KGHSH and CDR2 LQKENI. CDR3 protein: CASSPPAGYEQYF. As DNA, the CDR3 is TGTGCCAGCTCACCACCGGCTGGCTACGAGCAGTACTTC.

V is TRBV19 and J is TRBJ1-1; TRBD1 is a possible D gene (6 bases). Between the trimmed V and J ends, which lost 7 bases and 6 bases, there was a span of 27 bases. This CDR3 comprises 17 residues. Germline CDR1 is LNHDA and CDR2 is SQIVND (reference sequence). The CDR3 protein is CASNIGTGRGGVAEAFF. CDR3 DNA: TGTGCCAGTAACATAGGTACAGGGAGGGGAGGTGTCGCTGAAGCTTTCTTT.

V is TRBV6-6 and J is TRBJ1-2, with 8 bases lining up with TRBD1. CDR1 MNHNY and CDR2 SVGAGI come from the germline V gene (reference sequence). The CDR3 contains 15 residues. With 5 bases clipped from V and 2 bases from J, the junction kept 7 bases outside the gene matches. CDR3 DNA: TGTGCCAGCAGTAAGACAGGGGCCTTAAACTATGGCTACACCTTC. Amino acid sequence: CASSKTGALNYGYTF.

The CDR3 region is CASSWGRAELGILNYGYTF. The CDR3 DNA reads as TGCGCCAGCAGCTGGGGCAGGGCCGAGCTGGGGATCCTAAACTATGGCTACACCTTC. The gene calls are TRBV5-1 and TRBJ1-2, with D possibly being TRBD1 (5 bases). The CDR3 sequence is 19 residues long. Germline lookup yields CDR1 SGHRS and CDR2 YFSETQ. V shed 3 bases and J shed 2 bases, with 26 bases lying between them.

The DNA for the CDR3 is TGTGCCAGTAGCTACCCCCGGGGGACCACTGAAGCTTTCTTT. Translation gives CASSYPRGTTEAFF. The gene calls are TRBV19 and TRBJ1-1, with a weak D call TRBD1 (5 bases). The CDR3 extends over 14 amino acids. Looked up from germline, CDR1 is LNHDA and CDR2 is SQIVND (reference sequence). Trimming removed 6 bases from V and 4 bases from J, with 15 bases in between. The whole variable domain, remainder taken from reference TRBV19 and TRBJ1-1, is DGGITQSPKYLFRKEGQNVTLSCEQNLNHDAMYWYRQDPGQGLRLIYYSQIVNDFQKGDIAEGYSVSREKKESFPLTVTSAQKNPTAFYLCASSYPRGTTEAFFGQGTRLTVV.

This sequence joins TRBV27 and TRBJ1-2, with TRBD1 matching over 9 bases. The germline gives CDR1 MNHEY, CDR2 SMNVEV (reference sequence). Trimming cost V 6 bases and J 4 bases; bases outside gene matches: 9. The CDR3 covers 15 residues. The CDR3 nucleotides read TGTGCCAGCAGCCCCGGGACAGGGAGTTCCTATGGCTACACCTTC. Encoded protein: CASSPGTGSSYGYTF.

The chain links TRBV5-1 to TRBJ1-1; D remains ambiguous. CDR3 length equals 14 residues. Per germline, CDR1 SGHRS and CDR2 YFSETQ. Trimming stripped 0 bases from V and 2 bases from J, with 8 bases between. CDR3: CASSLGLENTEAFF. The CDR3 DNA reads as TGCGCCAGCAGCTTGGGTCTAGAAAACACTGAAGCTTTCTTT.

The chain is built from TRBV4-3 and TRBJ2-5; the D is unclear. The DNA matches TRBJ2-7 better at its end, which makes the J call doubtful. Germline V lookup: CDR1 LGHNA, CDR2 YSLEER. This CDR3 comprises 18 residues. CDR3 nucleotide sequence: TGCGCCAGCAGCCTATTCCGACACCTACCCTTAAGCTCCTACGAGCAGTACTTC. This codes for CASSLFRHLPLSSYEQYF.

This chain connects TRBV19 to TRBJ2-5, with 9 bases matching TRBD2. J gave up 2 bases and V 2 bases, and 3 bases lay outside the gene matches. Germline V gene sequence: CDR1 LNHDA, CDR2 SQIVND (reference sequence). This CDR3 spans 15 amino acids. The CDR3: CASSILAGQQETQYF. DNA for the CDR3: TGTGCCAGTAGTATACTAGCGGGACAACAAGAGACCCAGTACTTC.

The chain couples TRBV21-1 to TRBJ2-7; the DNA was not used to check the table's D call, TRBD1. TRBV21-1 is a known pseudogene. This CDR3 comprises 16 residues. The CDR3 nucleotides read TGTGCCAGCAGCGACAGAACAGGGGAGAGCTCCTACGAGCAGTACTTC. The encoded protein is CASSDRTGESSYEQYF.

The chain carries TRBV5-1 and TRBJ2-1; a weak D match, TRBD2 (5 bases). The V end lost 0 bases, the J end lost 4 bases, and 17 bases lay between the germline ends. The CDR3 contains 17 residues. Germline loops: CDR1 SGHRS, CDR2 YFSETQ. CDR3 nucleotide sequence: TGCGCCAGCAGCTTGGGGACTTCACCTCGATTTTACAATGAGCAGTTCTTC. It codes for CASSLGTSPRFYNEQFF.

The chain has TRBV18 and TRBJ2-3; 12 bases are shared with TRBD1. The CDR3 runs to 15 residues. V dropped 3 bases and J dropped 6; count of bases not matched to a gene: 4. Germline CDR1 and CDR2: KGHSH and LQKENI. CDR3 in amino acids: CASSPGTGGFDTQYF. The CDR3 region has the DNA TGTGCCAGCTCACCCGGGACAGGGGGCTTTGATACGCAGTATTTT. Full variable domain (remainder filled in from reference TRBV18 and TRBJ2-3): NAGVMQNPRHLVRRRGQEARLRCSPMKGHSHVYWYRQLPEEGLKFMVYLQKENIIDESGMPKERFSAEFPKEGPSILRIQQVVRGDSAAYFCASSPGTGGFDTQYFGPGTRLTVL.

This clone was seen once. In DNA, the CDR3 is TGTGCCACCAGCAGAACCGAGACTATGAACACCGGGGAGCTGTTTTTT. Translated, it gives CATSRTETMNTGELFF. This rearrangement joins TRBV15 to TRBJ2-2; TRBD2 might be the D (5 bases). The V end lost 2 bases, the J end lost 1 base, and 11 bases lay between the germline ends. The CDR3 covers 16 residues. Germline loops: CDR1 LNHNV, CDR2 YYDKDF (reference sequence). The full variable domain, in which reference TRBV15 and TRBJ2-2 provide the parts outside the CDR3, is DAMVIQNPRYQVTQFGKPVTLSCSQTLNHNVMYWYQQKSSQAPKLLFHYYDKDFNNEADTPDNFQSRRPNTSFCFLDIRSPGLGDTAMYLCATSRTETMNTGELFFGEGSRLTVL.

The rearrangement links TRBV11-1 to TRBJ1-1; 9 positions match TRBD1. Germline loops: CDR1 SGHAT, CDR2 FQDESV (reference sequence). V lost 3 bases, J lost 6 bases, and 8 bases stayed unmatched. The CDR3 is 15 amino acids. The CDR3 nucleotides read TGTGCCAGCAGCTTTGGGGACAGGGTAGGTTCTGAAGCTTTCTTT. The encoded protein is CASSFGDRVGSEAFF.